This TCR beta chain was profiled in a study of shared clonotypes between healthy human individuals. Germline CDR1 is KGHSH and CDR2 is LQKENI. This CDR3 spans 16 amino acids. With 3 bases removed from V and 4 bases from J, the gap between germline ends came to 18 bases. Deep-level running was used for the assay. Generated by immunoSEQ multiplex PCR, the TCRdb table keeps only in-frame clones and is missing some. The profile covers millions of clones, with approximately 95% appearing a single time and under 0.45% taken by the ten largest. This clone was found once. This rearrangement joins TRBV18 to TRBJ2-5; tentative D call: TRBD1 (6 bases). The TCR sequence derives from a man in his late teens or twenties in good health. Some clones in this sample may be carry-over from other donors' samples. Input material: naive CD4+ T cells from PBMCs. As for subset: CD45RA+ positively selected. CDR3 sequence: CASSPRGANGGETQYF. The DNA of the CDR3 is TGTGCCAGCTCACCCAGGGGCGCCAACGGTGGAGAGACCCAGTACTTC.